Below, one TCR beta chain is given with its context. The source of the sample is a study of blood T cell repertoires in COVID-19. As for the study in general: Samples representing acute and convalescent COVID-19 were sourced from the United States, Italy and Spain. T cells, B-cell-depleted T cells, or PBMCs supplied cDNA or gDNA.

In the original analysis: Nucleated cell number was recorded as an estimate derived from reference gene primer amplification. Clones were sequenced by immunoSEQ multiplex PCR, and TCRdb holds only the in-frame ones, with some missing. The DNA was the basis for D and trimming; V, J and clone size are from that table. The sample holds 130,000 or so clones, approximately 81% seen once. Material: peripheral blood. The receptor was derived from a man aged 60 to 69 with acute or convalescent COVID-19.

The CDR3 DNA reads as TGCGCCAGCAGTGAGTGGACCCCCAGGGGTGAGCAGTTCTTC. Its translation: CASSEWTPRGEQFF. The chain is built from TRBV10-2 and TRBJ2-1; tentatively, D is TRBD1 (6 bases). With 1 base removed from V and 9 bases from J, the gap between germline ends came to 13 bases. CDR1 is WSHSY and CDR2 is SAAADI in the germline V gene. The CDR3 runs to 14 residues.